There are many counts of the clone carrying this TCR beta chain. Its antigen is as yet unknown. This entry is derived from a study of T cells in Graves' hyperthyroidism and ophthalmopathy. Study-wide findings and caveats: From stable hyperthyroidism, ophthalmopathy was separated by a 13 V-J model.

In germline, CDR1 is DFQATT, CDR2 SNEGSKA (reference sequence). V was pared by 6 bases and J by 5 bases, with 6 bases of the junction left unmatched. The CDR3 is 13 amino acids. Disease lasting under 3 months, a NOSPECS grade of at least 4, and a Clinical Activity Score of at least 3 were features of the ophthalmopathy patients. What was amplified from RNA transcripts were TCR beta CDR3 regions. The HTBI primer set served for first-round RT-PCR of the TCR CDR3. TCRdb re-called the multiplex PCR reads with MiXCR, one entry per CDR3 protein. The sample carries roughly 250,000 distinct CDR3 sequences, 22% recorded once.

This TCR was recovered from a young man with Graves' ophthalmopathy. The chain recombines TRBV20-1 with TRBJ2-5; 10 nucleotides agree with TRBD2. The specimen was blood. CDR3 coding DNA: TGCAGTGCCCGTGCTAGCGGGAGTGAGACCCAGTACTTC. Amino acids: CSARASGSETQYF.